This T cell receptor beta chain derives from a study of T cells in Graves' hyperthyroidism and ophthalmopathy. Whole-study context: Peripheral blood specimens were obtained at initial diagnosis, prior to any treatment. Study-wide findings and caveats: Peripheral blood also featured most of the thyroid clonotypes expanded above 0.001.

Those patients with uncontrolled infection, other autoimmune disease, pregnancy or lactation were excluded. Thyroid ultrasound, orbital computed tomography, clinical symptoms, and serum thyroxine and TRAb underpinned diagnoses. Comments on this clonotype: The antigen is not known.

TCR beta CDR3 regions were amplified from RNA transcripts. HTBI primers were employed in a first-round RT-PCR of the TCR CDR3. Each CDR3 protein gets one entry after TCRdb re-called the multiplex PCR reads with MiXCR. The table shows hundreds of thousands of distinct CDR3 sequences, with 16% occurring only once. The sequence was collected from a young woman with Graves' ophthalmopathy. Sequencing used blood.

CDR3 sequence: CATKSLPTRSGGLKEKLFF. CDR3 coding DNA: TGTGCCACTAAATCCCTCCCCACCCGAAGCGGGGGCCTTAAGGAAAAACTGTTTTTT. This rearrangement joins TRBV19 to TRBJ1-4; a weak D match, TRBD1 (6 bases). V shed 10 bases and J shed 8 bases, with 35 bases lying between them. CDR1 is LNHDA, CDR2 SQIVND, per germline (reference sequence). The CDR3 covers 19 residues. Together with reference TRBV19 and TRBJ1-4, the CDR3 gives the full variable domain: DGGITQSPKYLFRKEGQNVTLSCEQNLNHDAMYWYRQDPGQGLRLIYYSQIVNDFQKGDIAEGYSVSREKKESFPLTVTSAQKNPTAFYLCATKSLPTRSGGLKEKLFFGSGTQLSVL.